One and the same sample provided the 15 T cell receptor beta chains below, sequenced in a study of blood T cell repertoires in COVID-19. Generated by immunoSEQ multiplex PCR, the TCRdb table keeps only in-frame clones and is missing some. The sample contains roughly 290,000 clones, roughly 88% of which appear only once. Sequenced input: peripheral blood. The receptors were sampled from a human donor with COVID-19, enrolled during active disease. The donor label of this sample is uncertain.

In this sample, this clone turned up a few times. In the same sample, other DNA sequences code for this CDR3. The V gene is TRBV28, the J gene TRBJ1-5, with TRBD1 matching 9 bases. The CDR3 contains 15 residues. V was clipped by 4 bases and J by 5 bases; unmatched bases: 6. Germline V lookup: CDR1 MDHEN, CDR2 SYDVKM. CDR3 sequence (DNA): TGTGCCAGCAGTTCGGACAGGGGCGGATATCAGCCCCAGCATTTT. It translates to CASSSDRGGYQPQHF.

J is TRBJ1-4 and V is TRBV3-1 (or the pseudogene TRBV3-2); 12 bases agree with TRBD1. Trimming removed 3 bases from V and 8 bases from J; junction bases left unmatched: 7. The CDR3 sequence is 16 residues long. Per the germline V gene, CDR1 is LGHDT and CDR2 is YNNKEL (reference sequence). The CDR3 region is CASSQGGTGGQEKLFF. CDR3 bases: TGTGCCAGCAGCCAGGGGGGGACAGGGGGCCAAGAAAAACTGTTTTTT.

The chain has TRBV6-5 and TRBJ2-1; a weak D match, TRBD1 (6 bases). Germline assignment: CDR1 MNHEY and CDR2 SVGAGI. Trimming took off 6 bases at V and 9 bases at J, with 15 bases between the two ends. CDR3 length: 13 residues. The CDR3: CASRSTGMGEQFF. The CDR3, as DNA: TGTGCCAGCAGGTCCACAGGGATGGGTGAGCAGTTCTTC.

V usage is TRBV5-6 and J usage is TRBJ2-1, with 9 bases aligning to TRBD2. V lost 6 bases, J lost 6 bases, and 7 bases stayed unmatched. CDR1 and CDR2 from the germline V gene are SGHDT and YYEEEE. CDR3 length equals 14 residues. CDR3 DNA sequence: TGTGCCAGCAAACCGGGACTAGCTTTCAATGAGCAGTTCTTC. This encodes CASKPGLAFNEQFF.

The chain couples TRBV27 to TRBJ2-1; TRBD1 agrees at 11 bases. Germline CDR1 MNHEY, CDR2 SMNVEV (reference sequence). With 8 bases clipped from V and 5 bases from J, the junction kept 14 bases outside the gene matches. The CDR3 consists of 17 residues. CDR3 loop: CASEPLGPGQGDNEQFF. The DNA for the CDR3 is TGTGCCAGCGAACCCTTGGGACCGGGACAGGGGGACAATGAGCAGTTCTTC.

CDR3 DNA sequence: TGTGCCAGTAACACTGGAGTGGGGGCACGGTATGGCTACACCTTC. Protein product: CASNTGVGARYGYTF. The chain has TRBV19 and TRBJ1-2, with a possible D match to TRBD1 (6 bases). Germline CDR1 and CDR2: LNHDA and SQIVND (reference sequence). The CDR3 consists of 15 residues. Trimming removed 7 bases from V and 5 bases from J, with 20 bases in between.

The rearrangement joins TRBV4-1 to TRBJ1-2; tentatively, D is TRBD1 (6 bases). The CDR3 extends over 14 amino acids. CDR1 is MGHRA, CDR2 YSYEKL, per germline. Between the trimmed V and J ends, which lost 1 base and 8 bases, there was a span of 14 bases. CDR3 sequence: CASSQAGGAGGYTF. CDR3 coding DNA: TGCGCCAGCAGCCAAGCGGGGGGCGCGGGGGGCTACACCTTC.

The chain uses TRBV7-2 and TRBJ1-1; the D gene is possibly TRBD1 (6 bases). The V gene lost 1 base and the J gene lost 6 bases, with 12 bases spanning the gap. Germline V gene lookup returns CDR1 SGHTA and CDR2 FQGNSA. CDR3 size: 14 residues. In DNA form, the CDR3 reads TGTGCCAGCAGCTTAGGGGGGCGCGTCGCTGAAGCTTTCTTT. Translation: CASSLGGRVAEAFF.

CDR3 protein: CASSVAGKLSYTF. CDR3 bases: TGTGCCAGCAGCGTAGCGGGGAAGCTCTCCTACACCTTC. The chain combines TRBV9 with TRBJ1-2; D not resolved. CDR3 size: 13 residues. Germline CDR1 and CDR2: SGDLS and YYNGEE. V lost 0 bases to trimming and J lost 10 bases, with 13 bases between them.

This clone was seen a handful of times. This rearrangement joins TRBV28 to TRBJ1-2; unclear D gene. This CDR3 has 15 amino acids. In germline, CDR1 is MDHEN, CDR2 SYDVKM. V lost 5 bases to trimming and J lost 4 bases, with 17 bases between them. This CDR3 reads CASSAPPRNTYGYTF. CDR3 nucleotide sequence: TGTGCCAGCAGTGCCCCCCCAAGAAACACCTATGGCTACACCTTC.

The chain combines TRBV7-2 with TRBJ1-5; no clear D. V was pared by 5 bases and J by 7 bases, with 21 bases between. Germline V gene sequence: CDR1 SGHTA, CDR2 FQGNSA. CDR3 length: 16 amino acids. Here the CDR3 DNA reads TGTGCCAGCAGCCCACGGACTATCCCGGCGGGACAGCCCCAGCATTTT. This encodes CASSPRTIPAGQPQHF.

The V gene is TRBV5-6, the J gene TRBJ1-1; no firm D call. Germline V gene lookup returns CDR1 SGHDT and CDR2 YYEEEE. The CDR3 contains 13 residues. The germline V and J ends were trimmed by 6 bases and 5 bases, with 14 bases remaining between them. The CDR3 bases are TGTGCCAGCAAACCCCGGAGGAGTACTGAAGCTTTCTTT. Translation: CASKPRRSTEAFF.

The chain uses TRBV7-3 and TRBJ2-1; TRBD2 matches at 11 bases. The CDR3 contains 15 residues. The ends lost 2 bases at V and 5 bases at J; junction bases unmatched: 2. Per germline, CDR1 SGHTA and CDR2 FQGTGA. The CDR3 here is CASSLGTSGHNEQFF. The CDR3 DNA sequence: TGTGCCAGCAGCTTAGGGACTAGCGGACACAATGAGCAGTTCTTC.

The V and J genes are TRBV25-1 and TRBJ1-6; D is possibly TRBD1 (6 bases). The CDR3 loop spans 15 amino acids. Germline V CDR1 and CDR2: MGHDK, SYGVNS. The V end was cut by 3 bases, the J end by 6 bases, with 12 bases between. The CDR3 reads CASSDVQGFNSPLHF. CDR3 bases: TGTGCCAGCAGTGACGTACAGGGTTTTAATTCACCCCTCCACTTT.

This chain connects TRBV29-1 to TRBJ1-2; 8 positions agree with TRBD1. This CDR3 has 16 residues. J gave up 0 bases and V 5 bases, and 11 bases lay outside the gene matches. CDR1 is SQVTM and CDR2 is ANQGSEA in the germline V gene. The DNA of the CDR3 is TGCAGCGTTTTAGGTGACAGGGGCCCGCCTAACTATGGCTACACCTTC. This codes for CSVLGDRGPPNYGYTF.